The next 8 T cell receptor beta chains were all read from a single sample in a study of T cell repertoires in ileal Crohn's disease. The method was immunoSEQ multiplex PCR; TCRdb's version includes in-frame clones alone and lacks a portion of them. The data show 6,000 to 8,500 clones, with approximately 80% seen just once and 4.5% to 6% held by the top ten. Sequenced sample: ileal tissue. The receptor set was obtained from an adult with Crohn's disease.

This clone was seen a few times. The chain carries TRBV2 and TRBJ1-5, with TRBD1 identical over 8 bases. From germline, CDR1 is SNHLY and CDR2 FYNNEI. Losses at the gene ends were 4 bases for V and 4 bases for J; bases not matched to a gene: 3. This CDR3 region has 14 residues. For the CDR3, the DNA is TGTGCCAGCAGTGGGACAGGGAAGAATCAGCCCCAGCATTTT. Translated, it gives CASSGTGKNQPQHF.

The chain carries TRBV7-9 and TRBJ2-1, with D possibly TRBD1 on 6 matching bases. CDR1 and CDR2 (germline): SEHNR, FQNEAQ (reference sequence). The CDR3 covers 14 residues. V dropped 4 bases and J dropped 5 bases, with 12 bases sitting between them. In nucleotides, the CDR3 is TGTGCCAGCAGCTCAGGGGAGTACCACAATGAGCAGTTCTTC. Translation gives CASSSGEYHNEQFF.

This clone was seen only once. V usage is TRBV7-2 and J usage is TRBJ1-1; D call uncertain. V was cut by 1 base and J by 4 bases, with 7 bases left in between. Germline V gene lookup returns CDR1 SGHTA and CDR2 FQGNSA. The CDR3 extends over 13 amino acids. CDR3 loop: CASSLESGTEAFF. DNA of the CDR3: TGTGCCAGCAGCTTAGAGTCCGGCACTGAAGCTTTCTTT. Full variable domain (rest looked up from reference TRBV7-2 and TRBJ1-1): GAGVSQSPSNKVTEKGKDVELRCDPISGHTALYWYRQSLGQGLEFLIYFQGNSAPDKSGLPSDRFSAERTGGSVSTLTIQRTQQEDSAVYLCASSLESGTEAFFGQGTRLTVV.

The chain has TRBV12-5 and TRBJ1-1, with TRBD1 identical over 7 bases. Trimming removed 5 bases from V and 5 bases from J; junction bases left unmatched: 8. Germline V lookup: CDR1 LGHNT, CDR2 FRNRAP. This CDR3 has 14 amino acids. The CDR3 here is CASGRNRGNTEAFF. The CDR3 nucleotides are TGTGCTAGTGGTAGGAACAGGGGCAATACTGAAGCTTTCTTT.

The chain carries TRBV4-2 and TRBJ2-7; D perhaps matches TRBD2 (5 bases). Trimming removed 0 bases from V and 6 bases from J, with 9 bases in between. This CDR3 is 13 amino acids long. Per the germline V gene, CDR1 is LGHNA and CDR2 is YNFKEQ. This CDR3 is CASSQDIGVEQYF. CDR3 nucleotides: TGTGCCAGCAGCCAAGATATCGGGGTCGAGCAGTACTTC.

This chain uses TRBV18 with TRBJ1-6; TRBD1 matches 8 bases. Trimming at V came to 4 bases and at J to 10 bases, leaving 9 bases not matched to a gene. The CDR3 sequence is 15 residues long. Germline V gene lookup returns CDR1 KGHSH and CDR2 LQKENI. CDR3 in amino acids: CASSRDRGGSSPLHF. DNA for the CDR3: TGTGCCAGCTCACGCGACAGGGGAGGGTCATCACCCCTCCACTTT.

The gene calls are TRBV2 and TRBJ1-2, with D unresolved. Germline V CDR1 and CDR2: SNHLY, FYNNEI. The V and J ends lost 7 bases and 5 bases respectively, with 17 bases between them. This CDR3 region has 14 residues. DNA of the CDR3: TGTGCCAGCACCGAGGATCCAGCTTATTATGGCTACACCTTC. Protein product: CASTEDPAYYGYTF.

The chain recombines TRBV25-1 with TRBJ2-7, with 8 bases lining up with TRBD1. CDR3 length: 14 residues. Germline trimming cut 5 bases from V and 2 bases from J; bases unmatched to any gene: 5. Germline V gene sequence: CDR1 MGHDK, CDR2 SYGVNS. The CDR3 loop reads CASSHGQGAYEQYF. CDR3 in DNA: TGTGCCAGCAGTCACGGACAGGGAGCCTACGAGCAGTACTTC.